The source of this T cell receptor beta chain is a study of blood T cell repertoires in COVID-19. V lost 3 bases and J lost 0, with 14 bases in between. CDR1 SEHNR and CDR2 FQNEAQ come from the germline V gene (reference sequence). The CDR3 has 16 amino acids. The sample holds one count of this clone. Here immunoSEQ multiplex PCR was the method, and the copy in TCRdb shows in-frame clones only, minus some. The data contain around 200,000 clones, around 80% of them singletons. The genes are TRBV7-9 and TRBJ2-5; D gene unclear. The sample was peripheral blood. This sequence originates from a man in his forties or fifties with active or convalescent COVID-19. The CDR3 nucleotides read TGTGCCAGCAGCTTGGCCCCTTTGATGGACCAAGAGACCCAGTACTTC. It specifies CASSLAPLMDQETQYF.